This TCR beta chain was captured by sequencing in a study of CD8+ T cells in alopecia areata. Overall study: Treated patients were given oral tofacitinib, which was dosed at 5 to 10 mg twice daily.

Specified treatment: oral pan-JAK inhibitor, 5-10 mg twice daily. Concerning this clone: The antigen remains undetermined.

Broader study findings: Between patients, shared TCR sequences were less clear than in mice. This was possibly due in part to HLA diversity in the patient population.

The CDR3 runs to 15 residues. V lost 2 bases to trimming and J lost 2 bases, with 13 bases between them. The V gene's germline CDR1 is MNHNY and CDR2 SVGAGI (reference sequence). Reverse transcription of extracted RNA yielded cDNA, which provided the sequencing template. Repertoires were generated with immunoSEQ multiplex PCR, while TCRdb's copy carries only in-frame clones and drops some. The sample shows approximately 150,000 clones, 70% to 90% of them seen only once. The receptor was derived from a human donor with alopecia areata. The starting material was CD8+ T cells sorted from blood, obtained at week 4, from a patient treated with tofacitinib. The rearrangement links TRBV6-6 to TRBJ2-7; D may correspond to TRBD1 or TRBD2 (5 bases each). The CDR3 is CASSYDGTTTYEQYF. The CDR3 bases are TGTGCCAGCAGTTACGATGGGACGACTACCTACGAGCAGTACTTC.